These 5 T cell receptor beta chains share one sample of origin, sequenced in a study of T cell responses to AZD1222 COVID-19 vaccine. Libraries were prepared by immunoSEQ multiplex PCR; TCRdb keeps only in-frame clonotypes and omits some of them. The table records more than 100,000 clones, roughly nine tenths of them present only once. Sample: peripheral blood, taken on day 0 of AZD1222 vaccination. These receptor sequences come from an adult in good health.

This chain links TRBV18 with TRBJ2-7; 8 positions match TRBD1. V was pared by 5 bases and J by 2 bases, with 8 bases of the junction left unmatched. Per germline, CDR1 KGHSH and CDR2 LQKENI. The CDR3 spans 15 residues. The CDR3 spells CASSAGTGTPYEQYF. DNA of the CDR3: TGTGCCAGCTCAGCAGGGACAGGAACTCCCTACGAGCAGTACTTC.

This clone showed up just a few times. The rearrangement joins TRBV12-3 or TRBV12-4 to TRBJ1-5; unclear D gene. This CDR3 has 13 amino acids. The germline V and J ends were trimmed by 5 bases and 5 bases, with 10 bases remaining between them. For the CDR3, the DNA is TGTGCCAGCAGTCCACAGAACTATCAGCCCCAGCATTTT. The encoded protein is CASSPQNYQPQHF.

The chain employs TRBV2 and TRBJ2-3; weak D call: TRBD2 (5 bases). Germline V gene data show CDR1 as SNHLY and CDR2 as FYNNEI. This CDR3 is built from 13 residues. Trimming took 4 bases from V and 11 from J, leaving 16 bases between them. This CDR3 reads CASSVAPLNRQYF. The CDR3 nucleotides read TGTGCCAGCAGTGTAGCGCCTCTTAATAGGCAGTATTTT.

V usage is TRBV5-1 and J usage is TRBJ2-3, with 9 nucleotides matching TRBD2. Germline trimming cut 4 bases from V and 4 bases from J; bases unmatched to any gene: 10. The CDR3 has 16 residues. Germline values: CDR1 SGHRS, CDR2 YFSETQ. The CDR3 is CASSPQSSGGPDTQYF. In DNA form, the CDR3 reads TGCGCCAGCAGCCCCCAGAGTAGCGGGGGACCAGATACGCAGTATTTT.

The chain combines TRBV18 with TRBJ1-2; D may be TRBD1 (5 bases). The CDR3 extends over 16 amino acids. Germline lookup yields CDR1 KGHSH and CDR2 LQKENI. V was cut by 3 bases and J by 2 bases, with 16 bases left in between. The CDR3 protein is CASSPTVDGGNYGYTF. The CDR3 DNA sequence: TGTGCCAGCTCACCGACAGTGGACGGCGGCAACTATGGCTACACCTTC.